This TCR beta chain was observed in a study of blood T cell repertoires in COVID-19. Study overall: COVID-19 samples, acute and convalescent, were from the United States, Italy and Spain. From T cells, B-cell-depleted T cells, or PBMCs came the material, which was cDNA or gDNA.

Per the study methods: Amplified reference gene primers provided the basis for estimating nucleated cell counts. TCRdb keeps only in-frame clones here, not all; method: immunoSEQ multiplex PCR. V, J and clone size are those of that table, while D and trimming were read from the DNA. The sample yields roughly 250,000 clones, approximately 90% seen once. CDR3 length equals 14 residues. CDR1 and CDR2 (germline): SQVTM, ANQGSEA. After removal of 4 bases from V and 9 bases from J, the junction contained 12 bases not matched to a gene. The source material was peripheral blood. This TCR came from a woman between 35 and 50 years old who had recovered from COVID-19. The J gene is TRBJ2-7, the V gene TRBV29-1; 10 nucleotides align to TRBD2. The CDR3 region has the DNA TGCAGCGTTGTGTCTGCTAGCGGGAGCTTTGTGCAGTACTTC. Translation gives CSVVSASGSFVQYF.